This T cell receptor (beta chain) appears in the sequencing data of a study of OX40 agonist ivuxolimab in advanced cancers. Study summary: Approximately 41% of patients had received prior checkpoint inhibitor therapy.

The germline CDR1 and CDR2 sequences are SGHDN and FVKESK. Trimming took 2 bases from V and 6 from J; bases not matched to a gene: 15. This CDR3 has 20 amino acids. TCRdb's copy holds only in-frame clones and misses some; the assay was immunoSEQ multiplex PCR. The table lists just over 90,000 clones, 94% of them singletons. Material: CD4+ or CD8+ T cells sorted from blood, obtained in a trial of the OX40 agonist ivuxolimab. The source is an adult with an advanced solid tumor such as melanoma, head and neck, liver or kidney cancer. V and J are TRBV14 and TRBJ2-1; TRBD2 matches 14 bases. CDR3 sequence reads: CASSQTPDPFGTSGSNEQFF. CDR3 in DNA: TGTGCCAGCAGCCAAACCCCGGATCCTTTCGGGACTAGCGGGAGCAATGAGCAGTTCTTC.